This TCR beta chain emerged from a study of blood T cell repertoires in COVID-19. The table came from immunoSEQ multiplex PCR; TCRdb's copy has only in-frame clones and leaves some out. The table lists 200,000 or so clones, approximately 86% of them singletons. Losses at the gene ends were 0 bases for V and 6 bases for J; bases not matched to a gene: 3. CDR1 and CDR2 (germline): WNHNN, SYGVQD (reference sequence). CDR3 length: 15 amino acids. Source material: peripheral blood. The chain employs TRBV10-1 and TRBJ2-2; 8 bases fit TRBD1. The receptor's source is a man between 65 and 85 years old with active or convalescent COVID-19. CDR3 amino acids: CASSESAGGPGELFF. CDR3 bases: TGCGCCAGCAGTGAGTCGGCAGGGGGCCCCGGGGAGCTGTTTTTT.